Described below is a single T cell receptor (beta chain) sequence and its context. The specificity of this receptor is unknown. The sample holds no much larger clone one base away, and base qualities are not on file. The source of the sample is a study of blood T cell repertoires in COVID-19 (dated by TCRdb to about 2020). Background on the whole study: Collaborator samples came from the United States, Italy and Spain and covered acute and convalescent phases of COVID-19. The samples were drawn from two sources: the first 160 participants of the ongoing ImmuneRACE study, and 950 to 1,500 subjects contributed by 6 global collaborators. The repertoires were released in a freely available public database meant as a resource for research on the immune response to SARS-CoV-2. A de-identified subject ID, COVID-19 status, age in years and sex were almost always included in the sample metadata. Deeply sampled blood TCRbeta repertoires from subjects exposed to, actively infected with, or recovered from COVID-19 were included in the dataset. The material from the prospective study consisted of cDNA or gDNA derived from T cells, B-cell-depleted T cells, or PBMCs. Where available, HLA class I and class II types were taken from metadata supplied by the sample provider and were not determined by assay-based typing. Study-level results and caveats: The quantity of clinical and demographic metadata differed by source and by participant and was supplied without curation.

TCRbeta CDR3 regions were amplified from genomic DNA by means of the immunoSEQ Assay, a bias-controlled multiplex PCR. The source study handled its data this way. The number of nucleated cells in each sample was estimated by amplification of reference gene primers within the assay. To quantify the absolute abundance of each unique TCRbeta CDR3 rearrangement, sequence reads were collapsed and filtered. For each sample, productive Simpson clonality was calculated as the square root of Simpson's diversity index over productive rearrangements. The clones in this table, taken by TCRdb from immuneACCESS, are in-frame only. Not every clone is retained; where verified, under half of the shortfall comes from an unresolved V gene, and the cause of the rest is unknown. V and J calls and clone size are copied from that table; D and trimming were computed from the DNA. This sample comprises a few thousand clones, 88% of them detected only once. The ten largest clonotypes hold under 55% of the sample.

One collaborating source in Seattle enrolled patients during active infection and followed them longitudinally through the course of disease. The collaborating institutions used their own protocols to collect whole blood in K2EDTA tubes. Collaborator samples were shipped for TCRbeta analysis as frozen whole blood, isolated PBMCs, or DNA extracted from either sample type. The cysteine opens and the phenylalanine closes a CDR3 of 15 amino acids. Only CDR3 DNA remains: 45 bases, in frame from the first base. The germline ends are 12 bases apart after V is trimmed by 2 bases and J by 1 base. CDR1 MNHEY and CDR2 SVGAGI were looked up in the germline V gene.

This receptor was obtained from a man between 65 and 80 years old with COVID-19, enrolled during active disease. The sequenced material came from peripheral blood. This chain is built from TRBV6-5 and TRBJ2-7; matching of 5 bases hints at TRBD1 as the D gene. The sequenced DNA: TGTGCCAGCAGTTACACTCGACAGTCTTCCTACGAGCAGTACTTC. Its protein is CASSYTRQSSYEQYF.